Listed below are T cell receptor beta chains from one sample, sequenced in a study of T cell repertoires in cytomegalovirus infection. For these receptors, no antigen is known. TCRdb reprocessed the reads via MiXCR and lists one record per CDR3 protein. The table includes 110,000 or so distinct CDR3 sequences, 30% detected once. Sequences were derived from CD8+ T cells from cultured PBMCs, sampled from culture after CMV antigen stimulation. These receptors all come from a human donor in good health (CMV status not recorded). Some clones in this sample may be carry-over from other donors' samples. The CDR3 runs from the conserved cysteine through the conserved F or W. A D gene is named only where the DNA matches it firmly. Size tells how often a clone was seen (once, few, many) or the class of an expanded clone, and some rows leave it out.

v_call: TRBV12-3/TRBV12-4; j_call: TRBJ1-5; clone_size: .; d_call: .; cdr3_aa: CASSKAGAGNQPQHF; cdr3_nt: TGTGCCAGCAGCAAGGCAGGGGCTGGCAATCAGCCCCAGCATTTT
v_call: TRBV14; j_call: TRBJ2-1; clone_size: .; d_call: .; cdr3_aa: CASSQDGTGRSEQFF; cdr3_nt: TGTGCCAGCAGCCAAGATGGTACAGGGCGGAGTGAGCAGTTCTTC
v_call: TRBV12-3/TRBV12-4; j_call: TRBJ1-5; clone_size: many; d_call: .; cdr3_aa: CASSFSRGFETQPQHF; cdr3_nt: TGTGCCAGCAGTTTTTCACGGGGGTTTGAGACTCAGCCCCAGCATTTT
v_call: TRBV5-1; j_call: TRBJ2-7; clone_size: .; d_call: .; cdr3_aa: CASSSTPNRLSYEQYF; cdr3_nt: TGCGCCAGCAGCTCAACCCCTAACAGGTTGTCCTACGAGCAGTACTTC
v_call: TRBV11-2; j_call: TRBJ1-2; clone_size: few; d_call: .; cdr3_aa: CASRATGTQPGYTF; cdr3_nt: TGTGCCAGCAGGGCTACCGGGACCCAGCCTGGCTACACCTTC
v_call: TRBV6-1; j_call: TRBJ2-2; clone_size: .; d_call: TRBD1; cdr3_aa: CASSPGTATNTGELFF; cdr3_nt: TGTGCCAGCAGCCCCGGGACAGCTACGAACACCGGGGAGCTGTTTTTT
v_call: TRBV7-9; j_call: TRBJ1-2; clone_size: few; d_call: .; cdr3_aa: CASSPGQRYGYTF; cdr3_nt: TGTGCCAGCAGCCCCGGACAGAGATATGGCTACACCTTC
v_call: TRBV7-2; j_call: TRBJ2-3; clone_size: many; d_call: TRBD2; cdr3_aa: CASSLIAGGHGMADTQYF; cdr3_nt: TGTGCCAGCAGCTTAATTGCGGGGGGCCATGGGATGGCAGATACGCAGTATTTT
v_call: TRBV7-2; j_call: TRBJ2-3; clone_size: few; d_call: .; cdr3_aa: CASSLEDISPTDTQYF; cdr3_nt: TGTGCCAGCAGCTTAGAGGACATCTCCCCCACAGATACGCAGTATTTT
v_call: TRBV7-6; j_call: TRBJ2-1; clone_size: few; d_call: .; cdr3_aa: CASSLEAGYDEQFF; cdr3_nt: TGTGCCAGCAGCTTAGAAGCAGGGTACGATGAGCAGTTCTTC
v_call: TRBV6-2/TRBV6-3; j_call: TRBJ1-6; clone_size: .; d_call: .; cdr3_aa: CASSYAVSAINSPLHF; cdr3_nt: TGTGCCAGCAGTTACGCGGTCAGCGCTATCAATTCACCCCTCCACTTT
v_call: TRBV5-6; j_call: TRBJ1-5; clone_size: .; d_call: .; cdr3_aa: CASSLGGSLFRPQHF; cdr3_nt: TGTGCCAGCAGCTTGGGTGGGTCCCTCTTTCGGCCCCAGCATTTT
v_call: TRBV9; j_call: TRBJ2-7; clone_size: many; d_call: .; cdr3_aa: CASSVGASTYEQYF; cdr3_nt: TGTGCCAGCAGCGTAGGTGCTTCTACCTACGAGCAGTACTTC
v_call: TRBV20-1; j_call: TRBJ2-1; clone_size: few; d_call: TRBD1; cdr3_aa: CSAGPRGRSLIVYEQFF; cdr3_nt: TGCAGTGCCGGGCCCAGGGGGCGCAGTTTGATAGTTTATGAGCAGTTCTTC
v_call: TRBV4-1; j_call: TRBJ2-2; clone_size: .; d_call: TRBD2; cdr3_aa: CASSQESRLAGDTGELFF; cdr3_nt: TGTGCCAGCAGCCAAGAATCGAGACTAGCGGGGGACACCGGGGAGCTGTTTTTT
v_call: TRBV27; j_call: TRBJ1-2; clone_size: .; d_call: TRBD1; cdr3_aa: CASSYQGAPYYGYTF; cdr3_nt: TGTGCCAGCAGCTACCAGGGGGCGCCGTACTATGGCTACACCTTC
v_call: TRBV28; j_call: TRBJ2-1; clone_size: few; d_call: .; cdr3_aa: CASSLMTGGNEQFF; cdr3_nt: TGTGCCAGCAGTTTAATGACCGGAGGCAATGAGCAGTTCTTC
v_call: TRBV7-2; j_call: TRBJ1-1; clone_size: few; d_call: TRBD1; cdr3_aa: CASSPMTGLNTEAFF; cdr3_nt: TGTGCCAGCAGCCCAATGACAGGGCTGAACACTGAAGCTTTCTTT
v_call: TRBV5-1; j_call: TRBJ2-3; clone_size: .; d_call: .; cdr3_aa: CASSFRGADTQYF; cdr3_nt: TGCGCCAGCAGCTTTAGAGGGGCAGATACGCAGTATTTT
v_call: TRBV7-8; j_call: TRBJ2-7; clone_size: many; d_call: TRBD2; cdr3_aa: CASSPETSGVYEQYF; cdr3_nt: TGTGCCAGCAGCCCCGAGACTAGCGGGGTCTACGAGCAGTACTTC
v_call: TRBV20-1; j_call: TRBJ2-5; clone_size: .; d_call: .; cdr3_aa: CSAPLDWGTQYF; cdr3_nt: TGCAGTGCTCCCCTAGATTGGGGGACCCAGTACTTC
v_call: TRBV9; j_call: TRBJ1-1; clone_size: .; d_call: .; cdr3_aa: CASSVEGWDEAFF; cdr3_nt: TGTGCCAGCAGCGTAGAGGGGTGGGATGAAGCTTTCTTT
v_call: TRBV12-3/TRBV12-4; j_call: TRBJ2-3; clone_size: few; d_call: .; cdr3_aa: CASSLEVHTDTQYF; cdr3_nt: TGTGCCAGCAGTTTAGAGGTCCACACAGATACGCAGTATTTT
v_call: TRBV7-3; j_call: TRBJ1-4; clone_size: many; d_call: .; cdr3_aa: CASSDFPDSYNEKLFF; cdr3_nt: TGTGCCAGCAGCGATTTCCCGGACAGCTATAATGAAAAACTGTTTTTT
v_call: TRBV12-3/TRBV12-4; j_call: TRBJ1-5; clone_size: .; d_call: TRBD1; cdr3_aa: CASTLGTASNQPQHF; cdr3_nt: TGTGCCAGCACCTTAGGGACAGCAAGCAATCAGCCCCAGCATTTT
v_call: TRBV6-6; j_call: TRBJ1-5; clone_size: few; d_call: TRBD1; cdr3_aa: CASSPGQGGQPQHF; cdr3_nt: TGTGCCAGCAGCCCCGGACAGGGTGGACAGCCCCAGCATTTT
v_call: TRBV7-2; j_call: TRBJ1-2; clone_size: .; d_call: TRBD1; cdr3_aa: CASSRDSQLYGYTF; cdr3_nt: TGTGCCAGCAGCCGGGACAGTCAGCTCTATGGCTACACCTTC
v_call: TRBV13; j_call: TRBJ1-4; clone_size: .; d_call: .; cdr3_aa: CASSFAGSEKLFF; cdr3_nt: TGTGCCAGCAGCTTCGCAGGGAGTGAAAAACTGTTTTTT
v_call: TRBV4-1; j_call: TRBJ2-3; clone_size: few; d_call: .; cdr3_aa: CASSPLPGDTQYF; cdr3_nt: TGCGCCAGCAGCCCTCTCCCGGGCGATACGCAGTATTTT
v_call: TRBV3-1; j_call: TRBJ2-1; clone_size: .; d_call: .; cdr3_aa: CASSQGMSSGNEQFF; cdr3_nt: TGTGCCAGCAGCCAAGGGATGAGCAGTGGCAATGAGCAGTTCTTC
v_call: TRBV10-2; j_call: TRBJ1-1; clone_size: .; d_call: .; cdr3_aa: CASSESWVGTEAFF; cdr3_nt: TGCGCCAGCAGTGAGAGTTGGGTGGGGACTGAAGCTTTCTTT
v_call: TRBV7-9; j_call: TRBJ1-2; clone_size: .; d_call: .; cdr3_aa: CASSLAYVGRVDGYTF; cdr3_nt: TGTGCCAGCAGCTTAGCTTATGTTGGCAGGGTTGATGGCTACACCTTC
v_call: TRBV12-3/TRBV12-4; j_call: TRBJ2-1; clone_size: few; d_call: TRBD2; cdr3_aa: CASSLIAGGGNEQFF; cdr3_nt: TGTGCCAGCAGTTTGATAGCGGGGGGGGGCAATGAGCAGTTCTTC
v_call: TRBV12-3/TRBV12-4; j_call: TRBJ1-3; clone_size: .; d_call: TRBD1; cdr3_aa: CASSSPGQGASGNTIYF; cdr3_nt: TGTGCCAGCAGTAGTCCGGGACAGGGGGCGAGTGGAAACACCATATATTTT
v_call: TRBV12-3/TRBV12-4; j_call: TRBJ1-1; clone_size: few; d_call: .; cdr3_aa: CASSTGLNTEAFF; cdr3_nt: TGTGCCAGCAGTACAGGGTTGAACACTGAAGCTTTCTTT
v_call: TRBV28; j_call: TRBJ1-5; clone_size: .; d_call: .; cdr3_aa: CASSLNSQKGGWQPQHF; cdr3_nt: TGTGCCAGCAGTTTGAACAGCCAAAAAGGCGGATGGCAGCCCCAGCATTTT
v_call: TRBV12-3/TRBV12-4; j_call: TRBJ2-1; clone_size: .; d_call: TRBD2; cdr3_aa: CASTALAGGRNEQFF; cdr3_nt: TGTGCCAGCACCGCTCTAGCGGGGGGGCGAAATGAGCAGTTCTTC
v_call: TRBV7-6; j_call: TRBJ1-1; clone_size: many; d_call: TRBD1; cdr3_aa: CASSLWTGGTTEAFF; cdr3_nt: TGTGCCAGCAGCTTATGGACAGGGGGAACCACTGAAGCTTTCTTT
v_call: TRBV2; j_call: TRBJ2-7; clone_size: .; d_call: .; cdr3_aa: CASSEAVGRDEQYF; cdr3_nt: TGTGCCAGCAGTGAAGCGGTGGGAAGGGACGAGCAGTACTTC
v_call: TRBV20-1; j_call: TRBJ2-7; clone_size: .; d_call: .; cdr3_aa: CSASWPGYEQYF; cdr3_nt: TGCAGTGCTAGTTGGCCTGGCTACGAGCAGTACTTC
v_call: TRBV6-8; j_call: TRBJ2-1; clone_size: .; d_call: .; cdr3_aa: CASSYSQAGSRYEQFF; cdr3_nt: TGTGCCAGCAGTTACTCGCAGGCAGGGAGTAGGTATGAGCAGTTCTTC
v_call: TRBV4-1; j_call: TRBJ2-1; clone_size: .; d_call: .; cdr3_aa: CASSQDLAPYNEQFF; cdr3_nt: TGCGCCAGCAGCCAAGATTTAGCACCTTACAATGAGCAGTTCTTC
v_call: TRBV7-8; j_call: TRBJ2-1; clone_size: .; d_call: .; cdr3_aa: CASSLVERSYNEQFF; cdr3_nt: TGTGCCAGCAGCTTAGTCGAGCGCTCCTACAATGAGCAGTTCTTC
v_call: TRBV19; j_call: TRBJ1-5; clone_size: .; d_call: TRBD1; cdr3_aa: CASKGQRYSNQPQHF; cdr3_nt: TGTGCCAGCAAGGGACAGCGGTATAGCAATCAGCCCCAGCATTTT
v_call: TRBV3-1; j_call: TRBJ2-4; clone_size: .; d_call: .; cdr3_aa: CASSQGFPAIQYF; cdr3_nt: TGTGCCAGCAGCCAAGGTTTTCCAGCCATTCAGTACTTC
v_call: TRBV7-8; j_call: TRBJ2-3; clone_size: .; d_call: .; cdr3_aa: CASSLPTSVPDTQYF; cdr3_nt: TGTGCCAGCAGCTTACCAACTTCGGTGCCAGATACGCAGTATTTT
v_call: TRBV6-2/TRBV6-3; j_call: TRBJ2-1; clone_size: many; d_call: .; cdr3_aa: CASSQSSYNEQFF; cdr3_nt: TGTGCCAGCAGCCAGAGTTCCTACAATGAGCAGTTCTTC
v_call: TRBV5-1; j_call: TRBJ1-2; clone_size: many; d_call: .; cdr3_aa: CASSLIGLNYGYTF; cdr3_nt: TGCGCCAGCAGCTTGATCGGCTTAAACTATGGCTACACCTTC
v_call: TRBV6-1; j_call: TRBJ2-6; clone_size: few; d_call: .; cdr3_aa: CASTRAKDNSGANVLTF; cdr3_nt: TGTGCCAGCACCCGCGCGAAGGACAACTCTGGGGCCAACGTCCTGACTTTC
v_call: TRBV7-9; j_call: TRBJ2-7; clone_size: medium-sized; d_call: .; cdr3_aa: CASSLLGQTYEQYF; cdr3_nt: TGTGCCAGCAGCTTACTCGGTCAGACTTACGAGCAGTACTTC
v_call: TRBV19; j_call: TRBJ1-2; clone_size: .; d_call: TRBD1; cdr3_aa: CASSIGGDRGLSYGYTF; cdr3_nt: TGTGCCAGTAGTATAGGAGGGGACAGGGGGCTGTCCTATGGCTACACCTTC
v_call: TRBV11-1; j_call: TRBJ1-1; clone_size: few; d_call: .; cdr3_aa: CASSLTGLGSSDTEAFF; cdr3_nt: TGTGCCAGCAGCCTGACAGGTCTCGGGAGTAGTGACACTGAAGCTTTCTTT
v_call: TRBV19; j_call: TRBJ1-1; clone_size: few; d_call: TRBD1; cdr3_aa: CASSPSTGGTEAFF; cdr3_nt: TGTGCCAGTAGTCCATCGACAGGGGGAACTGAAGCTTTCTTT
v_call: TRBV7-6; j_call: TRBJ2-1; clone_size: few; d_call: .; cdr3_aa: CASSLLYNEQFF; cdr3_nt: TGTGCCAGCAGCTTACTGTACAATGAGCAGTTCTTC
v_call: TRBV7-9; j_call: TRBJ2-1; clone_size: many; d_call: .; cdr3_aa: CASSWPRDSDSALTNEQFF; cdr3_nt: TGTGCCAGCAGCTGGCCCAGAGACTCCGATAGTGCCTTAACCAATGAGCAGTTCTTC
v_call: TRBV7-8; j_call: TRBJ1-5; clone_size: .; d_call: .; cdr3_aa: CASSPGTASNQPQHF; cdr3_nt: TGTGCCAGCAGCCCCGGGACGGCTAGCAATCAGCCCCAGCATTTT
v_call: TRBV27; j_call: TRBJ2-1; clone_size: few; d_call: .; cdr3_aa: CASSSGAPPYNEQFF; cdr3_nt: TGTGCCAGCAGCTCCGGGGCACCCCCCTACAATGAGCAGTTCTTC